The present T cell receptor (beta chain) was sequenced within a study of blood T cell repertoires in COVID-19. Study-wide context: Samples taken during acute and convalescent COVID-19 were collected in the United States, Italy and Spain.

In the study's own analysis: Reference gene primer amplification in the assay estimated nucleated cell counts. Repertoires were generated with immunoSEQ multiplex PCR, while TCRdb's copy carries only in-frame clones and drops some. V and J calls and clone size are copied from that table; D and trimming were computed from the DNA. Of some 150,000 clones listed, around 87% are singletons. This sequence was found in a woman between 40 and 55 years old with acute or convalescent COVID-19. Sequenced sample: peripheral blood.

CDR3 DNA sequence: TGTGCCAGCAGCCAAGATCAGGGGCTCTTCCCTCGGAATGAGCAGTTCTTC. Its translation: CASSQDQGLFPRNEQFF. The chain recombines TRBV14 with TRBJ2-1, with TRBD1 as a possible D gene (6 bases). V gave up 0 bases and J gave up 7 bases, with 19 bases separating them. Germline V CDR1 and CDR2: SGHDN, FVKESK. The CDR3 totals 17 residues. Full variable domain (remainder filled in from reference TRBV14 and TRBJ2-1): EAGVTQFPSHSVIEKGQTVTLRCDPISGHDNLYWYRRVMGKEIKFLLHFVKESKQDESGMPNNRFLAERTGGTYSTLKVQPAELEDSGVYFCASSQDQGLFPRNEQFFGPGTRLTVL.